This T cell receptor (beta chain) appears in the sequencing data of a study of cytomegalovirus exposure and HLA in healthy donors. About this clone: The antigen remains undetermined.

The V gene end was trimmed by 6 bases and the J gene end by 9 bases; junction bases not matched to a gene: 11. This CDR3 is 15 amino acids long. CDR1 and CDR2 from the germline V gene are MDHEN and SYDVKM. PCR involved 60 Vbeta and 13 Jbeta primers. Profiled with immunoSEQ multiplex PCR; TCRdb holds only in-frame clones, not every one. The sample yields 95,000 to 150,000 clones, about 10% seen once. The study, taken as a whole, reports: The investigators catalogued under 200 TCR beta chains as cytomegalovirus-associated.

Sequencing input: PBMCs. The clonotype originates from a woman in her late teens or twenties in good health and CMV-seropositive. The chain recombines TRBV28 with TRBJ1-3; 10 bases line up with TRBD1. CDR3 DNA: TGTGCCAGCAGCTCCCGGGACAGGGGTCATGGCACCATATATTTT. Its translation: CASSSRDRGHGTIYF.